This T cell receptor (beta chain) was sequenced during a study of T cells after yellow fever vaccination. The study's findings and limits: The CD4 and CD8 compartments had a small share of their clonotypes in common. Weaker in magnitude, the secondary response showed a faster peak on day 5 versus 15. FACS-sorted repertoires could harbor abundant contaminating bulk-population clonotypes.

At least ten counts were recorded for this clonotype. The antigen remains undetermined. A universal primer site and UMIs were added as TCR cDNA was made by 5'RACE template switching. TCRdb reprocessed the 5' RACE reads via MiXCR and lists one record per CDR3 protein. Of about 350,000 distinct CDR3 sequences listed, approximately 8% are singletons. This CDR3 contains 11 residues. V dropped 5 bases and J dropped 10 bases, with 9 bases sitting between them. CDR1 is MNHNY, CDR2 SVGAGI, per germline (reference sequence). The sequence was collected from a man aged 18 to 29 who received the YFV17D yellow fever vaccine. The sequenced sample was PBMCs, obtained approximately 47 days after the first yellow fever vaccination. V gene TRBV6-6 combines with J gene TRBJ2-1; D is unclear. The CDR3 DNA sequence: TGTGCCAGCAGTGTTGACACAGAGCAGTTCTTC. Protein: CASSVDTEQFF.